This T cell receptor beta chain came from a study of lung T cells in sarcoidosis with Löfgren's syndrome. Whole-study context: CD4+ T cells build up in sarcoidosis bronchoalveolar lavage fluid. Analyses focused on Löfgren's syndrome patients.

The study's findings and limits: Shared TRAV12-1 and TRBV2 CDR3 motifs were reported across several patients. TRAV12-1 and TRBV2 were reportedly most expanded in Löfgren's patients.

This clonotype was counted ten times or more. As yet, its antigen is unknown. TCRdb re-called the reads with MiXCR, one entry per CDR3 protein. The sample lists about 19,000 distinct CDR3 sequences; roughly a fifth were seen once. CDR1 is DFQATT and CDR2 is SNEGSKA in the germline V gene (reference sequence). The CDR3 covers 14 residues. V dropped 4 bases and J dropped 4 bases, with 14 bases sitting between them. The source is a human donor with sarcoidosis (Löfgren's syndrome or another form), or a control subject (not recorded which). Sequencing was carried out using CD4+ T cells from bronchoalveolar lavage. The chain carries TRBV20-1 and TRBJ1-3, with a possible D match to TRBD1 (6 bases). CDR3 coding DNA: TGCAGTGCTACCAGACAGGTCGCGGGAAACACCATATATTTT. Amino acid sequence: CSATRQVAGNTIYF.